These 11 T cell receptor beta chains originate from one sample sequenced in a study of T-cell memory formation after mild COVID-19. TCRdb ran MiXCR on the 5' RACE reads and lists one entry per CDR3 protein. The table has some 190,000 distinct CDR3 sequences, 15% to 20% seen once. The sample consisted of PBMCs or a T cell subset sorted from them (not recorded which). The receptors were sampled from an adult woman who had mild COVID-19 (a few samples of this study predate the infection). Cell type and time point are not known.

The sample holds a few counts of this clonotype. V and J are TRBV10-3 and TRBJ2-7, with 7 bases fitting TRBD1. Germline CDR1 ENHRY, CDR2 SYGVKD. The CDR3 is made up of 14 amino acids. The V gene end was trimmed by 6 bases and the J gene end by 2 bases; junction bases not matched to a gene: 7. The CDR3: CAISPDRAAYEQYF. The CDR3 coding sequence is TGTGCCATCAGCCCCGACAGGGCTGCCTACGAGCAGTACTTC.

This rearrangement joins TRBV21-1 to TRBJ2-1; whether TRBD2, the table's D call, matches the DNA was not checked. TRBV21-1 is listed as a pseudogene. The CDR3 totals 16 residues. CDR3 residues: CASSLKGLAAYNEQFF. The CDR3 nucleotides are TGTGCCAGCAGCCTCAAGGGACTAGCGGCCTACAATGAGCAGTTCTTC.

The rearrangement uses TRBV7-2 and TRBJ1-1; D is undetermined. Germline values: CDR1 SGHTA, CDR2 FQGNSA. The CDR3 is 12 amino acids. Trimming removed 5 bases from V and 7 bases from J, with 11 bases in between. Here the CDR3 DNA reads TGTGCCAGCAGCCAACACGGGGTTGAAGCTTTCTTT. It codes for CASSQHGVEAFF.

This chain joins TRBV6-5 and TRBJ1-2; 11 bases align to TRBD1. This CDR3 has 13 amino acids. Trimming cost V 5 bases and J 6 bases; bases outside gene matches: 2. Germline V lookup: CDR1 MNHEY, CDR2 SVGAGI. The DNA for the CDR3 is TGTGCCAGCAGTGGGACAGGGGGGAATGGCTACACCTTC. Translation gives CASSGTGGNGYTF.

This clonotype was recorded at least ten times. V and J are TRBV5-1 and TRBJ2-1; 10 bases are a match to TRBD2. The V gene's germline CDR1 is SGHRS and CDR2 YFSETQ. The ends lost 3 bases at V and 7 bases at J; junction bases unmatched: 16. The CDR3 spans 18 residues. CDR3 loop: CASSSPKRPGLAWNEQFF. CDR3 nucleotides: TGCGCCAGCAGCTCCCCTAAAAGGCCGGGACTAGCGTGGAATGAGCAGTTCTTC.

This chain uses TRBV4-1 with TRBJ2-7, with D tentatively TRBD1 or TRBD2 (5 bases each). Trimming shortened V by 5 bases and J by 7 bases, and 15 bases separated the two germline ends. Germline values: CDR1 MGHRA, CDR2 YSYEKL. The CDR3 extends over 13 amino acids. CDR3 residues: CASSARRDGEQYF. CDR3 DNA: TGCGCCAGCAGCGCCCGACGGGACGGGGAGCAGTACTTC.

In its sample, this clonotype was seen many times. V is TRBV20-1 and J is TRBJ2-3; 10 nucleotides line up with TRBD2. The V gene end was trimmed by 0 bases and the J gene end by 3 bases; junction bases not matched to a gene: 3. The germline V gene encodes CDR1 DFQATT and CDR2 SNEGSKA (reference sequence). The CDR3 is 15 amino acids. In DNA, the CDR3 is TGCAGTGCTAGAGATCTACTAGCGGGGACAGATACGCAGTATTTT. This gives the protein CSARDLLAGTDTQYF.

This clonotype was picked up a small number of times. The rearrangement links TRBV19 to TRBJ1-1; D gene uncertain. V was shortened by 7 bases and J by 1 base, with 10 bases between the two germline ends. This CDR3 has 13 amino acids. Germline V CDR1 and CDR2: LNHDA, SQIVND (reference sequence). The DNA of the CDR3 is TGTGCCAGTAAAATCCAGACGAACACTGAAGCTTTCTTT. Translating it yields CASKIQTNTEAFF.

This rearrangement joins TRBV4-3 to TRBJ1-2; no reliable D call. CDR3 length: 14 residues. Trimming removed 0 bases at V and 2 bases at J, with 7 bases between. Germline V gives CDR1 LGHNA, CDR2 YSLEER. The CDR3 here is CASSQDSSNYGYTF. CDR3 bases: TGCGCCAGCAGCCAAGATTCGTCAAACTATGGCTACACCTTC.

CDR3 sequence reads: CSATLTSGGGYTF. Written as DNA, the CDR3 is TGCAGTGCCACCCTTACCAGTGGCGGTGGCTACACCTTC. The V and J genes are TRBV20-1 and TRBJ1-2; D gene unclear. V was pared by 6 bases and J by 7 bases, with 18 bases between. The V gene's germline CDR1 is DFQATT and CDR2 SNEGSKA (reference sequence). CDR3 length: 13 amino acids.

The gene calls are TRBV29-1 and TRBJ1-1; 8 bases agree with TRBD1. Looked up from germline, CDR1 is SQVTM and CDR2 is ANQGSEA. With 7 bases clipped from V and 4 bases from J, the junction kept 11 bases outside the gene matches. This CDR3 contains 14 residues. CDR3 bases: TGCAGCGCGGACAGGGATGGATGGGGCACTGAAGCTTTCTTT. Encoded protein: CSADRDGWGTEAFF.